The TCR beta chain under discussion was sequenced for a study of beta chain features in type 1 diabetes. The study's findings and limits: There was a moderate but significant shortening of TCRB CDR3s in all four CD4+ subsets of Type 1 diabetes patients.

This clone has more than one count but fewer than ten. Its antigen remains unknown. Expressed TCRB transcripts got sequenced, as all isolated RNA was reverse transcribed. Assay used: immunoSEQ multiplex PCR; TCRdb lists only in-frame clones, some missing. This table holds hundreds of thousands of clones, approximately 11% found once. Germline CDR1 reads SGHDT; CDR2 reads YYEEEE. Trimming removed 4 bases at V and 2 bases at J, with 6 bases between. This CDR3 is built from 12 residues. The chain combines TRBV5-6 with TRBJ1-2; D gene uncertain. This receptor was taken from a man between 25 and 39 years old with type 1 diabetes. Material: naive CD4+ T cells from blood. The CDR3 is CASSPGNYGYTF. DNA of the CDR3: TGTGCCAGCAGCCCGGGGAACTATGGCTACACCTTC.